The rows below give T cell receptor beta chains drawn from one sample of a study of cytomegalovirus exposure and HLA in healthy donors. Profiled with immunoSEQ multiplex PCR; TCRdb holds only in-frame clones, not every one. Of 140,000 or so clones listed, 76% are singletons. The sample was PBMCs. The receptors stem from a middle-aged woman in good health and CMV-seronegative. CDR3s leave out the opening cysteine and the closing phenylalanine or tryptophan. The D gene is left open where the match is weak. Rows may omit the clone size; those that give it use once, few, many or a size class.

>TRBV6-6|TRBD1|13|many
ASSYGQGVGEKLF
>TRBV4-1|TRBD2|13|few
ASSPGLAGPFEQY
>TRBV7-9|-|13|few
ASSLGGASGNTIY
>TRBV2|-|10|-
SSREQAYEQY
>TRBV19|TRBD1|14|once
ASSHGTGGSGNTIY
>TRBV6-1|-|9|few
ASRANTEAF
>TRBV6-5|-|10|-
ASSRTQETQY
>TRBV2|-|12|-
ASIGSQVAYEQY
>TRBV11-3|TRBD2|13|-
ASSSDGLAGDEQF
>TRBV7-8|-|15|-
ASSSSAVRSSTDTQY
>TRBV27|TRBD1|12|-
ASSPGQGKNEQY
>TRBV6-1|-|9|-
ASSYPGEAF
>TRBV27|-|12|once
ASSLSPAGTEAF
>TRBV6-1|-|12|-
ASSDSGWDTEAF
>TRBV2|-|9|few
ASATEGRAF
>TRBV19|TRBD2|13|-
ASSIKAGNYNEQF